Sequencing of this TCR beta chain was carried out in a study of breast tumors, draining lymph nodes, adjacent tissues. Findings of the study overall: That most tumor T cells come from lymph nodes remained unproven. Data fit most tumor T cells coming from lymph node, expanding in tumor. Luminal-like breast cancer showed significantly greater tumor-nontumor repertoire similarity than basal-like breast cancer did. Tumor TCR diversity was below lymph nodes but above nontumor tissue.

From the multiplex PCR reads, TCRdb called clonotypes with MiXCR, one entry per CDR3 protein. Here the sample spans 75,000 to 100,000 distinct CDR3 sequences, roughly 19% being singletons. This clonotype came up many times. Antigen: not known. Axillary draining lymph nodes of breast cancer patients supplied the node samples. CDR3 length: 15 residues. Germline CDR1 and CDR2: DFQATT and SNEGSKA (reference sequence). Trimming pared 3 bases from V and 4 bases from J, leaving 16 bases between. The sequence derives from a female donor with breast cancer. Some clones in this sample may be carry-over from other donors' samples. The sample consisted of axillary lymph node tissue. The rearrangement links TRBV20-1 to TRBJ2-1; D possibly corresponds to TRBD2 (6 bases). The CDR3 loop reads CSASRAGEHYNEQFF. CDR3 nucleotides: TGCAGTGCTAGCAGAGCGGGCGAGCATTACAATGAGCAGTTCTTC.